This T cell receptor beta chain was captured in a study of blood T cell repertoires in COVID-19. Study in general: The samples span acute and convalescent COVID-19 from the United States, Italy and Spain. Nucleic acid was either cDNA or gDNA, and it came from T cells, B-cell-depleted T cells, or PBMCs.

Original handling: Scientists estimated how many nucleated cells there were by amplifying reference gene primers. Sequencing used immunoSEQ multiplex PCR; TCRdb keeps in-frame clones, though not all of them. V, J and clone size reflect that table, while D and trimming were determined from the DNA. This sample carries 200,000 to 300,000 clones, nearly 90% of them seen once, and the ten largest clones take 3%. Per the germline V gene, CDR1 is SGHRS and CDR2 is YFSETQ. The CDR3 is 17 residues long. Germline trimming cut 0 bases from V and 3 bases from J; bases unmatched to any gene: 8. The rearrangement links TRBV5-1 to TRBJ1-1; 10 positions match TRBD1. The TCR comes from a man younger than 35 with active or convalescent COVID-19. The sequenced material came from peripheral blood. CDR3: CASSLVGSGQGDTEAFF. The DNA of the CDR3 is TGCGCCAGCAGCTTGGTGGGATCCGGACAGGGGGACACTGAAGCTTTCTTT.